This entry lists 12 T cell receptor beta chains sequenced from one sample in a study of cytomegalovirus exposure and HLA in healthy donors. 60 Vbeta and 13 Jbeta primers were used in PCR. TCRdb's copy holds only in-frame clones and misses some; the assay was immunoSEQ multiplex PCR. The data hold about 150,000 clones, with roughly 74% observed a single time. Sequencing was carried out using PBMCs. The receptor set was obtained from a man between 18 and 35 years old in good health and CMV-seropositive.

This clone showed up just a few times. V gene TRBV7-2 combines with J gene TRBJ2-7; D ambiguous. The CDR3 length is 15 residues. The germline V gene encodes CDR1 SGHTA and CDR2 FQGNSA. The V end lost 2 bases, the J end lost 1 base, and 12 bases lay between the germline ends. The CDR3 loop reads CASSLLPSDSYEQYF. CDR3 DNA sequence: TGTGCCAGCAGCTTATTGCCCAGCGATTCCTACGAGCAGTACTTC.

This clone was seen only a few times. The V gene is TRBV19, the J gene TRBJ2-2; unclear D gene. V was pared by 5 bases and J by 5 bases, with 9 bases between. Germline V gives CDR1 LNHDA, CDR2 SQIVND (reference sequence). The CDR3 length is 13 residues. In nucleotides, the CDR3 is TGTGCCAGTAGTGAGTACCTAACCGGGGAGCTGTTTTTT. Amino acids: CASSEYLTGELFF.

The chain is built from TRBV7-9 and TRBJ2-1; 9 nucleotides agree with TRBD2. Unmatched junction bases numbered 7, after V lost 1 base and J lost 3 bases. Germline V CDR1 and CDR2: SEHNR, FQNEAQ (reference sequence). The CDR3 spans 17 residues. This CDR3 is CASSLGVREGLYNEQFF. CDR3 sequence (DNA): TGTGCCAGCAGCTTAGGGGTGCGGGAGGGCCTCTACAATGAGCAGTTCTTC. Filled out from reference TRBV7-9 and TRBJ2-1, the complete variable domain reads DTGVSQNPRHKITKRGQNVTFRCDPISEHNRLYWYRQTLGQGPEFLTYFQNEAQLEKSRLLSDRFSAERPKGSFSTLEIQRTEQGDSAMYLCASSLGVREGLYNEQFFGPGTRLTVL.

This chain links TRBV28 with TRBJ2-7, with 9 bases fitting TRBD2. The length of the CDR3 is 18 residues. V shed 5 bases, J shed 6 bases, and the junction held 20 bases outside the gene matches. Germline V gene sequence: CDR1 MDHEN, CDR2 SYDVKM. In DNA form, the CDR3 reads TGTGCCAGCAGTCCCCTGTGGGTTAGTTTAGCGGGAGATCTCGAGCAGTACTTC. It specifies CASSPLWVSLAGDLEQYF.

The table lists this clone with a few counts. The V gene is TRBV30, the J gene TRBJ2-5; maybe TRBD1 (6 bases). CDR1 GTSNPN and CDR2 SVGIG come from the germline V gene (reference sequence). The CDR3 sequence is 13 residues long. V was trimmed by 1 base and J by 3 bases, leaving 9 bases between them. The CDR3 region is CAWSEGDEETQYF. CDR3 sequence (DNA): TGTGCCTGGAGTGAGGGGGATGAAGAGACCCAGTACTTC. Using reference TRBV30 and TRBJ2-5 for the parts outside the CDR3, the full variable domain is SQTIHQWPATLVQPVGSPLSLECTVEGTSNPNLYWYRQAAGRGLQLLFYSVGIGQISSEVPQNLSASRPQDRQFILSSKKLLLSDSGFYLCAWSEGDEETQYFGPGTRLLVL.

V is TRBV29-1 and J is TRBJ2-7; a weak D match, TRBD1 (6 bases). The CDR3 loop spans 12 amino acids. CDR1 and CDR2 (germline): SQVTM, ANQGSEA. Trimming removed 4 bases from V and 6 bases from J, with 13 bases in between. CDR3 bases: TGCAGCGTTGGGGAGACAGGAGGCGAGCAGTACTTC. It encodes CSVGETGGEQYF.

This clone was seen more than once but under ten times. The V gene is TRBV27, the J gene TRBJ1-2; maybe TRBD1 (5 bases). This CDR3 contains 13 residues. Per the germline V gene, CDR1 is MNHEY and CDR2 is SMNVEV (reference sequence). V dropped 8 bases and J dropped 6 bases, with 16 bases sitting between them. This CDR3 reads CASRSWGEDGYTF. CDR3 nucleotide sequence: TGTGCCAGCCGGTCATGGGGCGAGGATGGCTACACCTTC.

The V and J genes are TRBV30 and TRBJ1-1; weak D call: TRBD1 (5 bases). Trimming cost V 2 bases and J 4 bases, with 23 bases left between them. CDR1 and CDR2 from the germline V gene are GTSNPN and SVGIG (reference sequence). The CDR3 runs 17 residues. The CDR3 loop reads CAWSSGRTFRTSTEAFF. For the CDR3, the DNA is TGTGCCTGGAGTTCCGGCCGGACATTCCGGACGAGCACTGAAGCTTTCTTT.

The rearrangement joins TRBV2 to TRBJ2-6; D perhaps matches TRBD1 (5 bases). The germline CDR1 and CDR2 sequences are SNHLY and FYNNEI. V was pared by 7 bases and J by 0 bases, with 7 bases between. This CDR3 is built from 14 residues. The CDR3 reads CASTDSSGANVLTF. The CDR3 nucleotides read TGTGCCAGCACCGACAGCTCTGGGGCCAACGTCCTGACTTTC. Full variable domain (outside the CDR3, taken from reference TRBV2 and TRBJ2-6): EPEVTQTPSHQVTQMGQEVILRCVPISNHLYFYWYRQILGQKVEFLVSFYNNEISEKSEIFDDQFSVERPDGSNFTLKIRSTKLEDSAMYFCASTDSSGANVLTFGAGSRLTVL.

V gene TRBV7-9 combines with J gene TRBJ2-5; 10 bases agree with TRBD2. The CDR3 extends over 16 amino acids. V was clipped by 5 bases and J by 1 base; unmatched bases: 7. Germline-derived CDR1 and CDR2 are SEHNR and FQNEAQ (reference sequence). The chain's CDR3 is CASSGLAGVFQETQYF. The CDR3 DNA sequence: TGTGCCAGCAGCGGGCTAGCGGGAGTGTTCCAAGAGACCCAGTACTTC.

The CDR3 protein is CASSRTGTANTEAFF. The CDR3 DNA reads TGTGCCAGCAGTCGCACCGGGACAGCTAACACTGAAGCTTTCTTT. The chain joins TRBV2 to TRBJ1-1; TRBD1 matches 7 bases. After removal of 5 bases from V and 2 bases from J, the junction contained 8 bases not matched to a gene. Germline CDR1 reads SNHLY; CDR2 reads FYNNEI. CDR3 size: 15 residues.

This chain uses TRBV15 with TRBJ2-5; D might be TRBD2 (5 bases). This CDR3 is 13 amino acids long. Per the germline V gene, CDR1 is LNHNV and CDR2 is YYDKDF (reference sequence). With 1 base removed from V and 5 bases from J, the gap between germline ends came to 8 bases. The CDR3: CATSRAERETQYF. The CDR3 region has the DNA TGTGCCACCAGCAGAGCCGAGCGGGAGACCCAGTACTTC.